This T cell receptor beta chain was identified during a study of blood T cells in healthy people across ages. Ten or more counts support this clonotype. The antigen remains undetermined. Each sample provided at least 6 micrograms of extracted total RNA. Combining a sample-barcoded 5' primer with a J-beta primer mix, a second PCR ran for roughly 6 to 11 cycles. TCRdb independently ran MiXCR on the 5' RACE reads; one entry per CDR3 protein. Of roughly 1,700,000 distinct CDR3 sequences in the sample, 28% are singletons; the top ten hold over 7%. General study results and limits: A roughly linear fall in TCR beta diversity per million T cells was seen with increasing age. Comparison with aged donors showed that long-lived donors had more naive CD4+ cells and higher diversity.

With 4 bases clipped from V and 2 bases from J, the junction kept 11 bases outside the gene matches. The CDR3 runs 17 residues. CDR1 and CDR2 (germline): MNHEY, SVGAGI. This TCR came from a woman in her 30s in good health. Sequencing used blood. The chain has TRBV6-5 and TRBJ2-7; 10 positions match TRBD1. CDR3: CASSSDRGFNLTYEQYF. In nucleotides, the CDR3 is TGTGCCAGCAGTTCGGACAGGGGGTTCAACCTAACCTACGAGCAGTACTTC.